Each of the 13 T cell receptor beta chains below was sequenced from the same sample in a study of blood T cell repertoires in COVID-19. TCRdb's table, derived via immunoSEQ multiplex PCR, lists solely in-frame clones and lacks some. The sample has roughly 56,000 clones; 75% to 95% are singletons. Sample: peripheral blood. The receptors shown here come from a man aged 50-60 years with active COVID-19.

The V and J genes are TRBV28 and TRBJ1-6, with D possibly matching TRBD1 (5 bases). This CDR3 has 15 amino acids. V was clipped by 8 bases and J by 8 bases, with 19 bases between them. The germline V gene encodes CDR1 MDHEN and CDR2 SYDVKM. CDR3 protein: CASDRYTGSDSPLHF. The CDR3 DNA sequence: TGTGCCAGCGACCGCTATACAGGCTCCGATTCACCCCTCCACTTT.

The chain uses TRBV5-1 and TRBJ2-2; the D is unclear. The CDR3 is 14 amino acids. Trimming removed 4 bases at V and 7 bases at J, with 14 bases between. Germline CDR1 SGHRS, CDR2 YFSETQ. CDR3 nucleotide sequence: TGCGCCAGCAGCATCGACCGAGGTTACGGGGAGCTGTTTTTT. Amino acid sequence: CASSIDRGYGELFF.

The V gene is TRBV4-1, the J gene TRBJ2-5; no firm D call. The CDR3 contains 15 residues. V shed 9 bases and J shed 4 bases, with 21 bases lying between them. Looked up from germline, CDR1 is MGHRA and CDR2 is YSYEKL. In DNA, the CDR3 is TGCGCCAGTCAAGCGTCTGATCTCGGCGGAGAGACCCAGTACTTC. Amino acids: CASQASDLGGETQYF.

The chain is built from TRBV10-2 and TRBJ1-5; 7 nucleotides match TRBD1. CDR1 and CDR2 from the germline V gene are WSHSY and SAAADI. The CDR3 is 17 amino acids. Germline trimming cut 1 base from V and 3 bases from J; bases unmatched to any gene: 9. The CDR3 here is CASSEFSTGSNNQPQHF. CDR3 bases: TGCGCCAGCAGTGAGTTCTCGACAGGGAGCAACAATCAGCCCCAGCATTTT.

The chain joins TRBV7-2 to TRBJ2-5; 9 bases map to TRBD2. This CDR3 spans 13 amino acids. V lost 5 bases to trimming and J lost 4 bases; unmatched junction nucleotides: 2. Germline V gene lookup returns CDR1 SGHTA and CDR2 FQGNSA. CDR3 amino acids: CASSTTSGETQYF. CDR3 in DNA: TGTGCCAGCAGCACGACTAGCGGAGAGACCCAGTACTTC.

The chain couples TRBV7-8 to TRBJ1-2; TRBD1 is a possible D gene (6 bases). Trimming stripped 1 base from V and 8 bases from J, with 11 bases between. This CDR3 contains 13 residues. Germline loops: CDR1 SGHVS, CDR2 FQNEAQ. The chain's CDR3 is CASSLGPTGGYTF. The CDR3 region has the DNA TGTGCCAGCAGCTTAGGGCCCACAGGGGGCTACACCTTC.

CDR3 DNA: TGTGCCAGCAGTGTCACGACAGATGAAGCTTTCTTT. Translation gives CASSVTTDEAFF. The V and J genes are TRBV12-3 or TRBV12-4 and TRBJ1-1; perhaps TRBD1 as D (5 bases). This CDR3 is built from 12 residues. Trimming took 5 bases from V and 7 from J, leaving 11 bases between them.

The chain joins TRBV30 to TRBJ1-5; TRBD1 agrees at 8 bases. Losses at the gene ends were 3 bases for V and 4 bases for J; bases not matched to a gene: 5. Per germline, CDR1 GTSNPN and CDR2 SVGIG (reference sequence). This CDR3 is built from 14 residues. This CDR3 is CAWSGTGGNQPQHF. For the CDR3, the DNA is TGTGCCTGGAGCGGGACAGGAGGGAATCAGCCCCAGCATTTT.

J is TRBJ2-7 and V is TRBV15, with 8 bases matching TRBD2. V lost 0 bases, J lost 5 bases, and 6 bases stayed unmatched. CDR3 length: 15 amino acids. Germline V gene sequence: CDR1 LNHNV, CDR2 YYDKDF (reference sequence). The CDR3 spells CATSRERAGVDEQYF. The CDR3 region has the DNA TGTGCCACCAGCAGAGAAAGAGCGGGAGTGGACGAGCAGTACTTC. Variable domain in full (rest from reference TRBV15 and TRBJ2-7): DAMVIQNPRYQVTQFGKPVTLSCSQTLNHNVMYWYQQKSSQAPKLLFHYYDKDFNNEADTPDNFQSRRPNTSFCFLDIRSPGLGDTAMYLCATSRERAGVDEQYFGPGTRLTVT.

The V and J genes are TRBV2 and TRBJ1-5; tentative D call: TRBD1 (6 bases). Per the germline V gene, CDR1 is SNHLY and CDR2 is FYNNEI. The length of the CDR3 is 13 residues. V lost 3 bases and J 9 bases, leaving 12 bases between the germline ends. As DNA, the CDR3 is TGTGCCAGCAGTGAGGGGGCCGGGCGGCCCCAGCATTTT. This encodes CASSEGAGRPQHF.

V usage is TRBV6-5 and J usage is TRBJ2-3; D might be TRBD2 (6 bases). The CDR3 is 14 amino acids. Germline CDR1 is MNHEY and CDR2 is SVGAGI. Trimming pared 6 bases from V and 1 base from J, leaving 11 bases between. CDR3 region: CASRRDGGTDTQYF. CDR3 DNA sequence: TGTGCCAGCAGGCGGGACGGGGGCACAGATACGCAGTATTTT.

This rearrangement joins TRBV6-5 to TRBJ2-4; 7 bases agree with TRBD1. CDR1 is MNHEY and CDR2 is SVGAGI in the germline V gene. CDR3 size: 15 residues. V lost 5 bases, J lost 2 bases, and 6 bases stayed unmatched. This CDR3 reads CASSTRTGSKNIQYF. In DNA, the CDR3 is TGTGCCAGCAGTACCCGGACAGGTTCCAAAAACATTCAGTACTTC.

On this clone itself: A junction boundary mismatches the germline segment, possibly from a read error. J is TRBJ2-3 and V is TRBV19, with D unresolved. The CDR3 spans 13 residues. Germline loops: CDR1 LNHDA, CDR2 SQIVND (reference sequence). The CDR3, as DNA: TGTGCCAGTAGTATAGATTTTCCGTCCCCCCGGTTTTTT. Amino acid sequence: CASSIDFPSPRFF. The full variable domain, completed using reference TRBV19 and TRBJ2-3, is DGGITQSPKYLFRKEGQNVTLSCEQNLNHDAMYWYRQDPGQGLRLIYYSQIVNDFQKGDIAEGYSVSREKKESFPLTVTSAQKNPTAFYLCASSIDFPSPRFFGPGTRLTVL.